This TCR beta chain was recovered during a study of blood T cell repertoires in COVID-19. Living in 24 US areas, the participants were between 18 and 89 years of age. V was pared by 5 bases and J by 6 bases, with 7 bases of the junction left unmatched. This CDR3 comprises 14 residues. Germline V gene data show CDR1 as LNHDA and CDR2 as SQIVND (reference sequence). The protocol was immunoSEQ multiplex PCR, while the TCRdb copy is restricted to in-frame clones and leaves out a portion. This sample has around 300,000 clones; roughly nine tenths occur once, and the top ten carry roughly a tenth. This receptor was identified in a woman in her thirties who had recovered from COVID-19. The sample consisted of PBMCs or T cells enriched from blood (not recorded which). This chain links TRBV19 with TRBJ1-5; 7 nucleotides agree with TRBD1. This CDR3 is CASSFKTGLQPQHF. CDR3 DNA: TGTGCCAGTAGTTTCAAGACAGGGCTTCAGCCCCAGCATTTT. Combining the CDR3 with reference TRBV19 and TRBJ1-5 gives the whole variable domain DGGITQSPKYLFRKEGQNVTLSCEQNLNHDAMYWYRQDPGQGLRLIYYSQIVNDFQKGDIAEGYSVSREKKESFPLTVTSAQKNPTAFYLCASSFKTGLQPQHFGDGTRLSIL.